This T cell receptor (beta chain) stems from a study of technical replicates of blood from a few donors. Generated by immunoSEQ multiplex PCR, the TCRdb table keeps only in-frame clones and is missing some. The repertoire holds around 50,000 clones, with 80% to 95% as singletons. V was trimmed by 8 bases and J by 1 base, leaving 16 bases between them. Germline V gene lookup returns CDR1 MNHEY and CDR2 SMNVEV (reference sequence). The CDR3 covers 15 residues. The V gene is TRBV27, the J gene TRBJ2-3; tentatively, D is TRBD1 (5 bases). The TCR comes from a human donor in good health. Some clones in this sample may be carry-over from other donors' samples. Sequencing was carried out using PBMCs. The DNA for the CDR3 is TGTGCCAGCCAGTCCCAGGGTTGGGGCACAGATACGCAGTATTTT. Translated, it gives CASQSQGWGTDTQYF.